This entry lists 19 T cell receptor beta chains sequenced from one sample in a study of human T cells and chemical hapten exposure. TCRdb fed the RACE reads into MiXCR, producing one record per CDR3 protein. The data show around 130,000 distinct CDR3 sequences, about 8.2% seen once. Stated time point: healthy volunteer bleed at 2 weeks. Sequencing started from total RNA isolated from unfractionated whole blood. Material for sequencing was whole blood. These receptors all come from a male donor in good health. Some clones in this sample may be carry-over from other donors' samples.

The CDR3 here is CSARGRAGELFF. CDR3 DNA sequence: TGCAGTGCTAGGGGGAGGGCCGGGGAGCTGTTTTTT. This rearrangement joins TRBV20-1 to TRBJ2-2; 7 bases align to TRBD2. Unmatched junction bases numbered 1, after V lost 3 bases and J lost 6 bases. The CDR3 is 12 amino acids. CDR1 is DFQATT and CDR2 is SNEGSKA in the germline V gene (reference sequence).

This clonotype has just a few counts. The chain joins TRBV13 to TRBJ2-5; perhaps TRBD2 as D (7 bases). This CDR3 is 13 amino acids long. The germline V and J ends were trimmed by 11 bases and 1 base, with 14 bases remaining between them. Germline V gives CDR1 PRHDT, CDR2 FYEKMQ (reference sequence). CDR3 sequence reads: CASGGLGQETQYF. The CDR3 region has the DNA TGTGCCTCCGGGGGGCTGGGCCAAGAGACCCAGTACTTC.

This clonotype was seen at least ten times. J is TRBJ2-5 and V is TRBV5-4; D gene ambiguous. With 0 bases removed from V and 6 bases from J, the gap between germline ends came to 9 bases. The CDR3 is made up of 13 amino acids. Germline loops: CDR1 SGHNT, CDR2 YYREEE (reference sequence). CDR3 region: CASSLGSMKTQYF. CDR3 in DNA: TGTGCCAGCAGCTTGGGCAGTATGAAGACCCAGTACTTC. Together with reference TRBV5-4 and TRBJ2-5, the CDR3 gives the full variable domain: ETGVTQSPTHLIKTRGQQVTLRCSSQSGHNTVSWYQQALGQGPQFIFQYYREEENGRGNFPPRFSGLQFPNYSSELNVNALELDDSALYLCASSLGSMKTQYFGPGTRLLVL.

Regarding this clonotype: A read error may produce the germline difference seen at one junction end. The chain employs TRBV20-1 and TRBJ2-2, with TRBD2 matching over 10 bases. This CDR3 comprises 15 residues. Germline V gene sequence: CDR1 DFQATT, CDR2 SNEGSKA (reference sequence). This CDR3 reads CSATSGDRVTEELFF. Written as DNA, the CDR3 is TGCAGTGCCACTAGCGGGGACCGGGTCACCGAGGAGCTGTTTTTT.

In its sample, this clonotype was seen a few times. This chain uses TRBV28 with TRBJ2-3, with unresolved D. Trimming took 10 bases from V and 4 from J, leaving 15 bases between them. The CDR3 spans 13 residues. The germline V gene encodes CDR1 MDHEN and CDR2 SYDVKM. The CDR3 spells CATAPGRADTQYF. DNA of the CDR3: TGTGCCACCGCTCCGGGCCGAGCAGATACGCAGTATTTT.

This clonotype was seen ten or more times. The V call is TRBV12-3 or TRBV12-4, the J call TRBJ2-3; D unresolved. This CDR3 is 13 amino acids long. Trimming took 2 bases from V and 4 from J, leaving 7 bases between them. Here the CDR3 reads CASSLKAADTQYF. The CDR3 nucleotides are TGTGCCAGCAGTTTAAAGGCGGCAGATACGCAGTATTTT.

J is TRBJ2-7 and V is TRBV3-1; 8 positions match TRBD2. The CDR3 is 13 residues long. The ends lost 6 bases at V and 2 bases at J; junction bases unmatched: 3. CDR1 and CDR2 (germline): LGHDT, YNNKEL (reference sequence). Written as DNA, the CDR3 is TGTGCCAGCAGTCATAGCGGGACCTACGAGCAGTACTTC. The encoded protein is CASSHSGTYEQYF.

This clonotype was counted many times. V gene TRBV7-2 combines with J gene TRBJ1-2, with a possible D match to TRBD1 (6 bases). This CDR3 contains 15 residues. Germline V gives CDR1 SGHTA, CDR2 FQGNSA. Trimming shortened V by 0 bases and J by 3 bases, and 11 bases separated the two germline ends. CDR3 nucleotide sequence: TGTGCCAGCAGCTTAGCTCGGACAGACTACTATGGCTACACCTTC. It specifies CASSLARTDYYGYTF.

This clonotype was seen only a few times. This chain connects TRBV10-3 to TRBJ1-1; TRBD1 agrees at 9 bases. The CDR3 length is 15 residues. CDR1 is ENHRY, CDR2 SYGVKD, per germline. V was clipped by 2 bases and J by 5 bases; unmatched bases: 6. The CDR3: CAISEGQGLGTEAFF. The CDR3 nucleotides are TGTGCCATCAGTGAGGGACAGGGGCTGGGAACTGAAGCTTTCTTT.

This clonotype has at least ten counts. The chain is built from TRBV19 and TRBJ2-1; 8 nucleotides line up with TRBD1. The CDR3 extends over 15 amino acids. V lost 4 bases and J lost 9; bases outside the gene matches: 11. CDR1 and CDR2 (germline): LNHDA, SQIVND (reference sequence). CDR3: CASSTGTGRDSEQFF. Here the CDR3 DNA reads TGTGCCAGTAGTACCGGGACAGGCCGAGACAGTGAGCAGTTCTTC.

The chain links TRBV12-5 to TRBJ2-5; 7 bases are a match to TRBD2. The V gene end was trimmed by 5 bases and the J gene end by 1 base; junction bases not matched to a gene: 7. Per germline, CDR1 LGHNT and CDR2 FRNRAP. CDR3 length: 15 amino acids. The CDR3 nucleotides are TGTGCTAGTGGTACAGCCGGGGGGTTCCAAGAGACCCAGTACTTC. Amino acids: CASGTAGGFQETQYF.

The chain combines TRBV20-1 with TRBJ1-4, with no clear D. Trimming cost V 2 bases and J 4 bases, with 8 bases left between them. From germline, CDR1 is DFQATT and CDR2 SNEGSKA (reference sequence). The CDR3 length is 13 residues. The CDR3 coding sequence is TGCAGTGCTAGACGGGCCCTTAATGAAAAACTGTTTTTT. It translates to CSARRALNEKLFF.

This clonotype came up a few times. This chain links TRBV6-5 with TRBJ1-6, with no clear D. Per the germline V gene, CDR1 is MNHEY and CDR2 is SVGAGI. The CDR3 is 14 residues long. V was clipped by 0 bases and J by 10 bases, with 10 bases between them. CDR3 region: CASSYSMSASPLHF. Written as DNA, the CDR3 is TGTGCCAGCAGTTACTCGATGAGTGCCTCACCCCTCCACTTT.

This clonotype was recorded a few times. The chain couples TRBV6-4 to TRBJ1-1; 7 bases align to TRBD1. The junction had 3 bases not matched to a gene; V was cut back by 1 base and J by 7 bases. Germline V gene sequence: CDR1 MRHNA, CDR2 SNTAGT. This CDR3 region has 13 residues. Here the CDR3 reads CASSDFSGGEAFF. In DNA, the CDR3 is TGTGCCAGCAGTGACTTTTCAGGGGGTGAAGCTTTCTTT.

This clonotype has more than one count but fewer than ten. Its ends do not fully match the called genes, so a read error is possible. The chain uses TRBV6-2 or TRBV6-3 and TRBJ2-4; D is perhaps TRBD1 or TRBD2 (5 bases each). From germline, CDR1 is MNHEY and CDR2 SVGEGT. CDR3 length: 16 amino acids. In DNA form, the CDR3 reads TGTGCCAGCAGACGAGGACCGGGACCGCCCAAAGACATTCAGTACTTC. It specifies CASRRGPGPPKDIQYF.

This chain uses TRBV20-1 with TRBJ2-6, with TRBD1 as a possible D gene (6 bases). Per the germline V gene, CDR1 is DFQATT and CDR2 is SNEGSKA (reference sequence). With 1 base removed from V and 0 bases from J, the gap between germline ends came to 13 bases. The CDR3 totals 17 residues. The CDR3 DNA reads as TGCAGTGCTAGAGGGCAGGGGCTAGCCTCTGGGGCCAACGTCCTGACTTTC. Protein product: CSARGQGLASGANVLTF.

The V gene is TRBV29-1, the J gene TRBJ2-1; the D is unclear. The V gene's germline CDR1 is SQVTM and CDR2 ANQGSEA. The CDR3 covers 12 residues. V lost 7 bases, J lost 7 bases, and 14 bases lay in between. In DNA form, the CDR3 reads TGCAGCGCCGGCCACCAGAGGAATGAGCAGTTCTTC. Encoded protein: CSAGHQRNEQFF.

The chain employs TRBV15 and TRBJ1-1; D gene ambiguous. Germline V gene sequence: CDR1 LNHNV, CDR2 YYDKDF (reference sequence). The CDR3 has 15 amino acids. The V gene lost 0 bases and the J gene lost 0 bases, with 8 bases spanning the gap. The CDR3 nucleotides are TGTGCCACCAGCAGAGATCAGGCGGTGAACACTGAAGCTTTCTTT. Its protein product is CATSRDQAVNTEAFF.

This chain links TRBV6-2 or TRBV6-3 with TRBJ1-5; TRBD1 aligns across 10 bases. The CDR3 has 15 residues. Looked up from germline, CDR1 is MNHEY and CDR2 is SVGEGT. The V segment lost 6 bases and the J segment 7 bases; nucleotides outside the gene matches: 9. CDR3 loop: CASRPGTGEGQPQHF. The CDR3 DNA sequence: TGTGCCAGCAGGCCCGGGACAGGGGAAGGGCAGCCCCAGCATTTT.